This record concerns one T cell receptor (beta chain) sequence. The antigen this receptor binds is unknown. No base-level quality is on record; no much larger clone is a single base apart. These data originate in a study of Ad26.COV2.S vaccination and SARS-CoV-2 variants (dated by TCRdb to the early 2020s). Some background on the complete study: Donors in the vaccine arm were drawn from COV1001, a multicentre, randomized, double-blind, placebo-controlled phase I-IIa trial testing Ad26.COV2.S in healthy adults. Dosing of Ad26.COV2.S was intramuscular, at either 5x10^10 or 1x10^11 viral particles, delivered as one shot or as two shots spaced 56 days apart. TCRbeta repertoire sequencing was used to assess the specificity and breadth of SARS-CoV-2-reactive T cell receptors after Ad26.COV2.S vaccination. The TCR-sequenced set comprised around 30 samples: around 20 Ad26.COV2.S vaccine recipients, 5 placebo recipients and 8 SARS-CoV-2 convalescent individuals. Trial participants were randomized into five groups of five, in which low-dose or high-dose Ad26.COV2.S was given once or twice, or placebo was given on both occasions. Blinding of investigators to trial group allocation was maintained during experiments and outcome assessment.

Summary of the overall study and its limitations: The study was not powered to compare responses between vaccine doses or regimens. Compared with placebo recipients, Ad26.COV2.S recipients showed higher spike-specific TCR breadth (P = 0.0014). According to the authors, total T cell responses may have been underestimated by the TCR breadth and depth analyses. After vaccination, substantial breadth of spike-specific CD8+ and CD4+ T cell responses was reported. Comparable non-spike TCR breadth was observed between vaccine and placebo recipients, consistent with only spike being contained in the vaccine.

CDR1 and CDR2 are drawn from the germline V gene (reference sequence): LNHDA, SQIVND. The CDR3 contains 18 residues, cysteine and phenylalanine counted. CDR3 DNA is the only sequence kept; it has 54 bases, read in frame from the first base. V loses 4 bases of germline sequence and J loses 0 bases, and the interval between the two ends is 16 bases. The immunoSEQ Assay was used to sequence TCRbeta CDR3 regions. After extraction, genomic DNA underwent amplification by bias-controlled multiplex PCR, followed by high-throughput sequencing. The original methods were these. To quantify the absolute abundance of every unique TCRbeta CDR3 region, sequences were collapsed and filtered. T cell fraction was estimated by normalizing TCRbeta template counts to usable DNA, which was measured by amplifying reference genes present in all nucleated cells. Repertoire TCRs were annotated as SARS-CoV-2-specific when V gene, CDR3 amino acid sequence and J gene were exactly matched to a known reactive TCR set. The reference SARS-CoV-2 TCR set came from MIRA and was filtered for enrichment in COVID-19-positive ImmuneCODE repertoires, removing public or cross-reactive TCRs. Using the MIRA antigens, annotated TCRs were further analysed by specific ORF or by position within an ORF. Depth was the summed frequency of annotated unique rearrangements, while breadth was defined as annotated unique rearrangements over total unique productive rearrangements. Group comparisons of TCR breadth used two-sided Wilcoxon rank-sum tests. TCRdb retrieved this table from immuneACCESS and kept in-frame rearrangements only. Not all clones are present; in checked studies, unresolved V genes account for under half, and no reason is known for the remainder. The DNA gave D and trimming, while V, J and clone size come from that table. The sample table lists roughly 400,000 clones, about 90% of them with a count of one. The leading ten clones occupy around 4.5% of the sample.

The treatment or condition label of this sample denotes: some 20 received Ad26.COV2.S at low or high dose, single or two shots; 5 received placebo; per-sample allocation not given. Repertoires of vaccine and placebo recipients were sequenced from samples taken on day 63 after the first injection. Between 29 July and 7 August 2020, Cohort 1b enrolled about 27 adults aged 18-55 years at one site in Boston, USA. Ad26.COV2.S was a replication-incompetent adenovirus type 26 vector expressing a prefusion-stabilized SARS-CoV-2 spike protein from the original Wuhan strain. The V and J genes are TRBV19 and TRBJ2-6; TRBD1 might be the D gene, on 6 matching bases. Sequenced here: peripheral blood, sampled in a trial of Ad26.COV2.S vaccine versus placebo. The source of this sequence is a person between 18 and 59 years old who received the Ad26.COV2.S COVID-19 vaccine or a placebo. The DNA sequence reads TGTGCCAGTAGTACCGGACAGTTTTCATACTCTGGGGCCAACGTCCTGACTTTC. Its translation reads: CASSTGQFSYSGANVLTF.